The sequence of this T cell receptor (beta chain) was determined in a study of T cell changes during pregnancy in multiple sclerosis. Produced via immunoSEQ multiplex PCR; TCRdb's table is partial and in-frame only. Among about 69,000 clones listed, about nine tenths were seen once. Trimming took off 1 base at V and 6 bases at J, with 12 bases between the two ends. The CDR3 spans 13 residues. Germline lookup yields CDR1 SQVTM and CDR2 ANQGSEA. This specimen consisted of peripheral blood, obtained in the third trimester of pregnancy. V is TRBV29-1 and J is TRBJ2-5, with D perhaps matching TRBD1 (6 bases). The origin of this receptor is a female donor with multiple sclerosis, enrolled in a pregnancy study. CDR3: CSVEGRGGQTQYF. The CDR3 nucleotides read TGCAGCGTTGAAGGCCGAGGGGGTCAGACCCAGTACTTC. Full variable domain (remainder filled in from reference TRBV29-1 and TRBJ2-5): SAVISQKPSRDICQRGTSLTIQCQVDSQVTMMFWYRQQPGQSLTLIATANQGSEATYESGFVIDKFPISRPNLTFSTLTVSNMSPEDSSIYLCSVEGRGGQTQYFGPGTRLLVL.